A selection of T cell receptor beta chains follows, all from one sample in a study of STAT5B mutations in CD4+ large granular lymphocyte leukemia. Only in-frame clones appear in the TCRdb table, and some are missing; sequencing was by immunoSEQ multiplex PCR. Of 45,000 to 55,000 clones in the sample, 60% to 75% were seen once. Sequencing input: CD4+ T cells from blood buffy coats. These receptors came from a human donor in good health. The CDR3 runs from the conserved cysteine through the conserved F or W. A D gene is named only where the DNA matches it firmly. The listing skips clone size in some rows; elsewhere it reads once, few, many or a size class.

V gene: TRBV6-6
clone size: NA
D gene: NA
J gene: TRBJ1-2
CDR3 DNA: TGTGCCAGCAGTTCCCGGGCCGAGGACTATGGCTACACCTTC
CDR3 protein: CASSSRAEDYGYTF

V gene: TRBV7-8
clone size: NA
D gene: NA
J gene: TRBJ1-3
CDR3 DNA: TGTGCCAGCAGCCCCCCCGGGCTCGCAAACCCCGACACCATATATTTT
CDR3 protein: CASSPPGLANPDTIYF

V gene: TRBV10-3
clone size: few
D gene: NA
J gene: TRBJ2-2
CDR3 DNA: TGTGCCATCAGTGAGTCGGGGGTTACCGGGGAGCTGTTTTTT
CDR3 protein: CAISESGVTGELFF

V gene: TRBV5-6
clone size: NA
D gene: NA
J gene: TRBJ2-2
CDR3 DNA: TGTGCCAGCAGCTTCCAGAACACCGGGGAGCTGTTTTTT
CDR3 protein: CASSFQNTGELFF

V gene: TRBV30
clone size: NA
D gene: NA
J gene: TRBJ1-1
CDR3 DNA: TGTGCCTGGAGTGTACATGGGGACACTGAAGCTTTCTTT
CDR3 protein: CAWSVHGDTEAFF

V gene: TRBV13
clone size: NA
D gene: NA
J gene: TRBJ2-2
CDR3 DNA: TGTGCCAGCAGCTTAGTCCAGCCCGGGGAGCTGTTTTTT
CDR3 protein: CASSLVQPGELFF

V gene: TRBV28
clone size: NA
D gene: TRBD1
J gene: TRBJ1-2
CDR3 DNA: TGTGCCAGCAGTCCCCGGGACAGCGGTCGAAAGCGCTACACCTTC
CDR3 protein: CASSPRDSGRKRYTF

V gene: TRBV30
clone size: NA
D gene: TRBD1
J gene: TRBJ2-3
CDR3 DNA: TGTGCCTGGGACCCGGGACAGCCTACGCAGTATTTT
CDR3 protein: CAWDPGQPTQYF

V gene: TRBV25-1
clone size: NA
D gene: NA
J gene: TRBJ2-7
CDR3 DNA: TGTGCCAGCAGTGAATATTACAGTCCAGAGCAGTACTTC
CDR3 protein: CASSEYYSPEQYF

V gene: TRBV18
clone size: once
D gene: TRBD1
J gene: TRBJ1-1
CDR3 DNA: TGTGCCAGCTCACCACGGGGACAGCACACTGAAGCTTTCTTT
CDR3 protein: CASSPRGQHTEAFF

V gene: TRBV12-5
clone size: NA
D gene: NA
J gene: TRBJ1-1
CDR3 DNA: TGTGCTAGTGGTTTGATGGGGGACACTGAAGCTTTCTTT
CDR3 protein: CASGLMGDTEAFF

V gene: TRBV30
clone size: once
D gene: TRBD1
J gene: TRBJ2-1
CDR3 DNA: TGTGCCTCGGAGGGAATGACAGGGGATGAGCAGTTCTTC
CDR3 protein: CASEGMTGDEQFF

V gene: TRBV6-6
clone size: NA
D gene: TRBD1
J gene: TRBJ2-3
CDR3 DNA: TGTGCCAGCAGTTATGGGACAGGTGGAGATACGCAGTATTTT
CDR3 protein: CASSYGTGGDTQYF

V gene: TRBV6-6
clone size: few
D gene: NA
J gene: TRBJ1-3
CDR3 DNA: TGTGCCAGCATACCGCATGGATCAGAGATGAACACCATATATTTT
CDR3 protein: CASIPHGSEMNTIYF

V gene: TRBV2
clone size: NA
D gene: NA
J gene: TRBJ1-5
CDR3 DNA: TGTGCCAGCAGGCCCGATAGAGAGAGCAATCAGCCCCAGCATTTT
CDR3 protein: CASRPDRESNQPQHF

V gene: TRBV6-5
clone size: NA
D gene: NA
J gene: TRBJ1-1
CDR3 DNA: TGTGCCAGCACCCCCGCATACATGAACACTGAAGCTTTCTTT
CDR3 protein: CASTPAYMNTEAFF

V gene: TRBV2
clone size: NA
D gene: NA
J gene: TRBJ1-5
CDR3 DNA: TGTGCCAGCAGTGAAGATTCAGGACTCCCAGGGCAGCCCCAGCATTTT
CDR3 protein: CASSEDSGLPGQPQHF

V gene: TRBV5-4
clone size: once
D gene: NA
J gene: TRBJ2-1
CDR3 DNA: TGTGCCAGCAGCTTTGCGGACCAGGGGACCAATGAGCAGTTCTTC
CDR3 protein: CASSFADQGTNEQFF

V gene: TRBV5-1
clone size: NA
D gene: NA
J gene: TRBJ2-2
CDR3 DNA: TGCGCCAGCAGCGGCGGCGCGAACACCGGGGAGCTGTTTTTT
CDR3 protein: CASSGGANTGELFF

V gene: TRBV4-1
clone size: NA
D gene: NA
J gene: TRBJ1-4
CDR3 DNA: TGCGCCAGCAGCCAAGATTGGGGACAAGGCGGCGAAAAACTGTTTTTT
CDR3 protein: CASSQDWGQGGEKLFF

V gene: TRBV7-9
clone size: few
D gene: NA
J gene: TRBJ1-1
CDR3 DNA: TGTGCCAGCAGCTCCCATACAGGGAACACTGAAGCTTTCTTT
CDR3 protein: CASSSHTGNTEAFF

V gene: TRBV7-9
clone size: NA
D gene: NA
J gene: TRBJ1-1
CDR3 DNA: TGTGCCAGCAGCAGCGGGGGGGCTGTCACTGAAGCTTTCTTT
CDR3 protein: CASSSGGAVTEAFF

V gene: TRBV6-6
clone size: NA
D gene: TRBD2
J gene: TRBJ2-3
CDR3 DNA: TGTGCCAGCAGCCCCGGGGGGGCGACAGATACGCAGTATTTT
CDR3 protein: CASSPGGATDTQYF

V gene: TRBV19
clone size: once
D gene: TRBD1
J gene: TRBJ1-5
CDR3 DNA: TGTGCCAGTAGCAGACAGGGGAATCAGCCCCAGCATTTT
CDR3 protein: CASSRQGNQPQHF

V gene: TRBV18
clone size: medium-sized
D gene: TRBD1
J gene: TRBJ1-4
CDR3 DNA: TGTGCCAGCTCACCAAGGGGACAGGCTACTGAAAAACTGTTTTTT
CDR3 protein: CASSPRGQATEKLFF

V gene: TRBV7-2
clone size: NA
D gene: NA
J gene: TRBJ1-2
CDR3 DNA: TGTGCCAGCAGCTTCTTCTCGGAGAGGGGCTACACCTTC
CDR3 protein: CASSFFSERGYTF

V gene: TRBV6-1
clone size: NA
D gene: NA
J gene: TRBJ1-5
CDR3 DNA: TGTGCCACCTCCGGGGACACATATCAGCCCCAGCATTTT
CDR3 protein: CATSGDTYQPQHF

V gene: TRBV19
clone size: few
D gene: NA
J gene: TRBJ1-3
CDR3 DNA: TGTGCCAGTAACCGGGAAGCTGGAAACACCATATATTTT
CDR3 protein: CASNREAGNTIYF

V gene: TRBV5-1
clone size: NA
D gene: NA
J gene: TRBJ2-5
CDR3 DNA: TGCGCCAGCAGCTTGCAAGAGACCCAGTACTTC
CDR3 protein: CASSLQETQYF

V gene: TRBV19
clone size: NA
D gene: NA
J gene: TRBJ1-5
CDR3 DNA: TGTGCCTCGGGACAGCCCCAGCATTTT
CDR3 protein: CASGQPQHF

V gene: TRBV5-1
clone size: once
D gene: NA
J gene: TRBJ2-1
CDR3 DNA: TGCGCCAGCAGCTCTTCCGGGACAGAGCAGTTCTTC
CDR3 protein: CASSSSGTEQFF

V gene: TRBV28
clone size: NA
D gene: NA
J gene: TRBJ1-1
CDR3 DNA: TGTGCCAGCAGGACTCTCAGGGGAATCACTGAAGCTTTCTTT
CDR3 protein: CASRTLRGITEAFF

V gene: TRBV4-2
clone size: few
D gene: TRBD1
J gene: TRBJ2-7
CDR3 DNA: TGTGCCAGCAGCCAAGTTGGTGGACAGGGCTACGAGCAGTACTTC
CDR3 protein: CASSQVGGQGYEQYF

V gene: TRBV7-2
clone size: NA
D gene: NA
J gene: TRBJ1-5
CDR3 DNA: TGTGCCAGCGGGAAGGGAAGCAATCAGCCCCAGCATTTT
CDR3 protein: CASGKGSNQPQHF

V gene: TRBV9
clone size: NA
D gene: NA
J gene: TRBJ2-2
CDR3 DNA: TGTGCCAGCAGCGTAGCGGAGATACGCACCGGGGAGCTGTTTTTT
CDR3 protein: CASSVAEIRTGELFF

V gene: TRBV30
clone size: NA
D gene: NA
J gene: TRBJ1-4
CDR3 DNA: TGTGCCTGGAGATACGGGGGGGACGGAGAAAAACTGTTTTTT
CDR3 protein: CAWRYGGDGEKLFF

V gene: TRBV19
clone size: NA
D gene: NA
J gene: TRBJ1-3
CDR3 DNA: TGTGCCAGCGGGTTAATATCTGCTGGAAACACCATATATTTT
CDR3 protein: CASGLISAGNTIYF

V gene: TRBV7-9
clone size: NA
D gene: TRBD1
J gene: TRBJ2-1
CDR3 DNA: TGTGCCAGCAGCGGTCAGGGGGCCTCCTACAATGAGCAGTTCTTC
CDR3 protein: CASSGQGASYNEQFF

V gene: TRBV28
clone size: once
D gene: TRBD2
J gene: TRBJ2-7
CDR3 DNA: TGTGCCAGCAGTTTATATCAGGGACTAAGCTACGAGCAGTACTTC
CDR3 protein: CASSLYQGLSYEQYF

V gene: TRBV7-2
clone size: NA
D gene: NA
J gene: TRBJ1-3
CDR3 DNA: TGTGCCAGCACTCAGGGGACTGGAAACACCATATATTTT
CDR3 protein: CASTQGTGNTIYF

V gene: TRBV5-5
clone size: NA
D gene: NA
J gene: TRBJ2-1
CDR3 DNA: TGTGCCAGCAGCTTGGTTAGCGGTGTTTTTAATGAGCAGTTCTTC
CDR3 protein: CASSLVSGVFNEQFF

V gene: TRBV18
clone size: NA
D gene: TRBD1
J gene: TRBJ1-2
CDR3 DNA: TGTGCCAGCTCAGCGGGACAGGGGACGTATGGCTACACCTTC
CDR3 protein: CASSAGQGTYGYTF

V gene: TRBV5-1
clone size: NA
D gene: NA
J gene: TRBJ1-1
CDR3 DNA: TGCGCCAGCAGCTCAACAGGAGGCCCCGAAGCTTTCTTT
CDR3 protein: CASSSTGGPEAFF

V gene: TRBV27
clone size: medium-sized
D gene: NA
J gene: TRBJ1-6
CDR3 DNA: TGTGCCACACAGAGTTATAATTCACCCCTCCACTTT
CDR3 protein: CATQSYNSPLHF

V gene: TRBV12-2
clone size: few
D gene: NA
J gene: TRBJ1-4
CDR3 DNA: TGTGCAAGTCGCTTATTGGGGGGGCAAGAAAAACTGTTTTTT
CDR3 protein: CASRLLGGQEKLFF

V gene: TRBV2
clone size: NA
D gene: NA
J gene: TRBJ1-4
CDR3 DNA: TGTGCCAGCAGTTCCCTGAGGGGGTTTTGGGAAAAACTGTTTTTT
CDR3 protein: CASSSLRGFWEKLFF

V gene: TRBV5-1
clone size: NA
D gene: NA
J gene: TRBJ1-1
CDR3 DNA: TGCGCCAGCAGCTTGGTGGGGGCTGTTGGCACTGAAGCTTTCTTT
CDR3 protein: CASSLVGAVGTEAFF

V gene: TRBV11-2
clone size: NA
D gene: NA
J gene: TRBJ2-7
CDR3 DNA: TGTGCCAGCAGCCAAAGACAGTGGGTTCGGCCGGAGCAGTACTTC
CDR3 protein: CASSQRQWVRPEQYF

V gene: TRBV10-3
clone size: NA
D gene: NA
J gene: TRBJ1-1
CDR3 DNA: TGTGCCATCAGTGTAGGAAGGGACACTGAAGCTTTCTTT
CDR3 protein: CAISVGRDTEAFF